This is a list of T cell receptor beta chains from one sample in a study of shared clonotypes between healthy human individuals. Repertoires were generated with immunoSEQ multiplex PCR, while TCRdb's copy carries only in-frame clones and drops some. The table has roughly 2,000,000 clones, 93% seen once. Sequenced material: naive CD8+ T cells from PBMCs. The receptor source for this set is a man in his late teens or twenties in good health. Some clones in this sample may be carry-over from other donors' samples. CDR3s include the opening cysteine and the closing phenylalanine or tryptophan. The order of the fields is J gene, V gene, CDR3 protein.

j_gene: TRBJ2-3
v_gene: TRBV6-1
CDR3aa: CASSDGWGGVTDTQYF

j_gene: TRBJ2-7
v_gene: TRBV27
CDR3aa: CASSLFPFSGRAYEQYF

j_gene: TRBJ2-3
v_gene: TRBV15
CDR3aa: CATSRDLGGREDTQYF

j_gene: TRBJ1-1
v_gene: TRBV27
CDR3aa: CASRVNGGREAFF

j_gene: TRBJ2-5
v_gene: TRBV7-9
CDR3aa: CAIDALSFETQYF

j_gene: TRBJ2-2
v_gene: TRBV9
CDR3aa: CASSAVRTGELFF

j_gene: TRBJ2-7
v_gene: TRBV5-1
CDR3aa: CASSLGTWGSPYEQYF

j_gene: TRBJ2-5
v_gene: TRBV27
CDR3aa: CASSSELAEGETQYF

j_gene: TRBJ1-1
v_gene: TRBV9
CDR3aa: CASSPGLAPGRDTEAFF

j_gene: TRBJ2-7
v_gene: TRBV4-3
CDR3aa: CASSQWTGGDYEQYF

j_gene: TRBJ1-4
v_gene: TRBV2
CDR3aa: CASRATRSDRGEKLFF

j_gene: TRBJ2-7
v_gene: TRBV4-2
CDR3aa: CASSQDRWGYEQYF

j_gene: TRBJ2-3
v_gene: TRBV6-7
CDR3aa: CASRERPGHTDTQYF

j_gene: TRBJ2-1
v_gene: TRBV5-6
CDR3aa: CASSGFGSWGEQFF

j_gene: TRBJ2-7
v_gene: TRBV11-2
CDR3aa: CASSWGGTGYYEQYF

j_gene: TRBJ2-2
v_gene: TRBV27
CDR3aa: CASSSSPNTGELFF

j_gene: TRBJ2-7
v_gene: TRBV6-5
CDR3aa: CASSYGASEQYF

j_gene: TRBJ1-1
v_gene: TRBV29-1
CDR3aa: CSVDPRTGLNTEAFF

j_gene: TRBJ1-1
v_gene: TRBV28
CDR3aa: CASSLRRVNTEAFF

j_gene: TRBJ2-7
v_gene: TRBV4-3
CDR3aa: CASSQDTGKSYEQYF

j_gene: TRBJ2-5
v_gene: TRBV4-3
CDR3aa: CASSQDRLRSPETQYF

j_gene: TRBJ1-2
v_gene: TRBV7-3
CDR3aa: CASSPIGGAPLGYGYTF

j_gene: TRBJ2-5
v_gene: TRBV27
CDR3aa: CASSRDRGSETQYF

j_gene: TRBJ2-3
v_gene: TRBV7-9
CDR3aa: CASSLAALDKPDTQYF

j_gene: TRBJ1-3
v_gene: TRBV9
CDR3aa: CASSPGRTSSGNTIYF

j_gene: TRBJ2-1
v_gene: TRBV4-3
CDR3aa: CASSPRGLAGFLPNNEQFF

j_gene: TRBJ1-2
v_gene: TRBV4-1
CDR3aa: CASSQFSGSNYGYTF

j_gene: TRBJ1-2
v_gene: TRBV5-1
CDR3aa: CASSLVVSFDRAVSGYTF

j_gene: TRBJ2-5
v_gene: TRBV6-1
CDR3aa: CASTKGLAEGETQYF

j_gene: TRBJ2-5
v_gene: TRBV6-1
CDR3aa: CASSEAWTQYF

j_gene: TRBJ1-5
v_gene: TRBV21-1
CDR3aa: CASSKEGRGPCQPQHF